The clone carrying this T cell receptor beta chain came up a few times. The V and J ends lost 5 bases and 5 bases respectively, with 21 bases between them. CDR3 size: 15 residues. The germline CDR1 and CDR2 sequences are GTSNPN and SVGIG (reference sequence). This specimen belongs to a study of OX40 agonist ivuxolimab in advanced cancers. The repertoire was sequenced with immunoSEQ multiplex PCR; TCRdb's copy has only in-frame clones and lacks some. Of 55,000 to 95,000 clones listed, 85% to 90% were seen once; the top ten hold around 3%. Sequencing was performed on CD4+ or CD8+ T cells sorted from blood, taken in a trial of the OX40 agonist ivuxolimab. This TCR derives from an adult with an advanced solid tumor such as melanoma, head and neck, liver or kidney cancer. This chain joins TRBV30 and TRBJ1-1, with D perhaps TRBD1 (5 bases). CDR3 loop: CAWQTSGTFGTEAFF. In nucleotides, the CDR3 is TGTGCCTGGCAGACCTCCGGGACCTTCGGGACTGAAGCTTTCTTT.